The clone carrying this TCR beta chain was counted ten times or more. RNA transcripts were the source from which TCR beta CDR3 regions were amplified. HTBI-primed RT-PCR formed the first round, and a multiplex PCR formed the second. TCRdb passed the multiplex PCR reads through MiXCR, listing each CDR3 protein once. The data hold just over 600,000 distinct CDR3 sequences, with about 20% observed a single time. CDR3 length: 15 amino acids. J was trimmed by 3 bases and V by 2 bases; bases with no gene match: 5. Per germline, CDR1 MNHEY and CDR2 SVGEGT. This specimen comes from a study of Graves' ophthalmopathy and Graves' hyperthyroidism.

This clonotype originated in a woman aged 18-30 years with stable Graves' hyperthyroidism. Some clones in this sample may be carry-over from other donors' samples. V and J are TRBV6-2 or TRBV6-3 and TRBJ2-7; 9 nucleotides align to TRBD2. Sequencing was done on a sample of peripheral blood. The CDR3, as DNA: TGTGCCAGCAGTTACGGCGGGGGGGCCGTCTACGAGCAGTACTTC. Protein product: CASSYGGGAVYEQYF.